Listed below are T cell receptor beta chains from one sample, sequenced in a study of T cell responses to AZD1222 COVID-19 vaccine. Sequenced by immunoSEQ multiplex PCR; TCRdb stores in-frame clones only, minus some. Among 150,000 to 200,000 clones listed, 80% to 95% were seen once. The starting material was peripheral blood, obtained on day 0 of AZD1222 vaccination. The receptors shown here come from an adult in good health. CDR3s include the opening cysteine and the closing phenylalanine or tryptophan. D genes are given only for firm matches. Some rows mark clone size as missing; the rest say once, few, many or name a class of expanded clone.

len	v_gene	abundance	d_gene	j_gene	CDR3aa	CDR3nt
17	TRBV19	.	.	TRBJ1-6	CASSPSLGSSYNSPLHF	TGTGCCAGTAGCCCCTCCCTTGGAAGCTCCTATAATTCACCCCTCCACTTT
15	TRBV19	few	TRBD1	TRBJ1-2	CASRNRGGTTYGYTF	TGTGCCAGTAGGAACAGGGGAGGAACTACCTATGGCTACACCTTC
15	TRBV5-4	.	.	TRBJ1-2	CASSLKGAGNYGYTF	TGTGCCAGCAGCTTGAAAGGGGCGGGAAACTATGGCTACACCTTC
13	TRBV27	.	.	TRBJ1-2	CASSRTGTYGYTF	TGTGCCAGCAGTAGAACAGGGACCTATGGCTACACCTTC
15	TRBV6-5	.	.	TRBJ1-1	CASSSLIPGRIEAFF	TGTGCCAGCAGCTCCCTAATCCCGGGGCGGATTGAAGCTTTCTTT
17	TRBV18	.	TRBD1	TRBJ1-6	CASSPPRAGGVGSPLHF	TGTGCCAGCTCACCACCGAGGGCAGGGGGCGTGGGGTCACCCCTCCACTTT
13	TRBV28	.	.	TRBJ2-1	CASSQSGPPEQFF	TGTGCCAGCAGCCAGTCGGGTCCTCCTGAGCAGTTCTTC
15	TRBV7-2	.	.	TRBJ1-2	CASSLWDGSNYGYTF	TGTGCCAGCAGCTTATGGGACGGATCTAACTATGGCTACACCTTC
11	TRBV2	.	.	TRBJ1-1	CASSLKTEAFF	TGTGCCAGCAGCCTTAAAACTGAAGCTTTCTTT
16	TRBV25-1	.	.	TRBJ2-1	CASSGIQADSYNEQFF	TGTGCCAGCAGTGGGATCCAAGCGGACTCCTACAATGAGCAGTTCTTC
13	TRBV6-1	once	.	TRBJ2-7	CASSEQETYEQYF	TGTGCCAGCAGTGAACAGGAAACCTACGAGCAGTACTTC
11	TRBV28	.	.	TRBJ2-3	CASGETDTQYF	TGTGCCAGCGGAGAAACAGATACGCAGTATTTT
12	TRBV6-5	.	.	TRBJ1-6	CASSYSGSPLHF	TGTGCCAGCAGTTACTCCGGTTCACCCCTCCACTTT
15	TRBV5-1	.	TRBD1	TRBJ1-6	CASSLTGGIDSPLHF	TGCGCCAGCAGCTTGACAGGGGGCATAGATTCACCCCTCCACTTT
16	TRBV5-1	.	TRBD2	TRBJ2-7	CASSAGTSGAPYEQYF	TGCGCCAGCAGCGCTGGGACTAGCGGGGCCCCCTACGAGCAGTACTTC
17	TRBV7-2	.	.	TRBJ1-6	CASSLSVITSYNSPLHF	TGTGCCAGCAGCTTATCCGTTATCACCTCCTATAATTCACCCCTCCACTTT
13	TRBV24-1	.	TRBD1	TRBJ1-5	CATSATGNQPQHF	TGTGCCACCAGTGCGACAGGGAATCAGCCCCAGCATTTT
16	TRBV7-3	.	TRBD2	TRBJ2-3	CASSPRLAGGQDTQYF	TGTGCCAGCAGCCCCCGACTAGCGGGGGGGCAAGATACGCAGTATTTT
16	TRBV28	.	.	TRBJ1-6	CASSLRGSSYNSPLHF	TGTGCCAGCAGTTTGAGGGGAAGCTCCTATAATTCACCCCTCCACTTT
15	TRBV9	.	TRBD1	TRBJ1-5	CASSAGQGATGPQHF	TGTGCCAGCAGCGCGGGACAGGGGGCGACGGGGCCCCAGCATTTT
13	TRBV4-3	.	.	TRBJ2-7	CASSQGADYEQYF	TGCGCCAGCAGCCAAGGGGCGGACTACGAGCAGTACTTC
14	TRBV11-3	.	.	TRBJ2-7	CASSLGGATYEQYF	TGTGCCAGCAGCTTAGGAGGCGCTACCTACGAGCAGTACTTC
17	TRBV4-1	.	.	TRBJ1-5	CASSQVPLLRGNQPQHF	TGCGCCAGCAGCCAAGTCCCCTTGCTGCGGGGCAATCAGCCCCAGCATTTT
13	TRBV29-1	.	.	TRBJ1-4	CSVEQGVGEKLFF	TGCAGCGTCGAACAAGGGGTAGGCGAAAAACTGTTTTTT
14	TRBV30	.	.	TRBJ2-5	CAWSVSPEQETQYF	TGTGCCTGGAGTGTTAGTCCAGAACAAGAGACCCAGTACTTC
12	TRBV12-3/TRBV12-4	.	.	TRBJ1-5	CASSFSNQPQHF	TGTGCCAGCAGTTTTAGCAATCAGCCCCAGCATTTT
18	TRBV20-1	once	.	TRBJ1-6	CSASYGLRPSSYNSPLHF	TGCAGTGCTAGTTACGGGCTCAGGCCAAGCTCCTATAATTCACCCCTCCACTTT
15	TRBV6-5	.	.	TRBJ2-5	CASSPGTSSLETQYF	TGTGCCAGCAGCCCGGGAACTAGTTCTTTAGAGACCCAGTACTTC
14	TRBV19	.	.	TRBJ1-5	CASRQRDSNQPQHF	TGTGCCAGTAGGCAGAGGGATAGCAATCAGCCCCAGCATTTT
11	TRBV14	.	.	TRBJ1-3	CASSHGNTIYF	TGTGCCAGCAGCCACGGAAACACCATATATTTT
15	TRBV4-1	.	.	TRBJ1-5	CASSQVSGLNQPQHF	TGCGCCAGCAGCCAAGTGTCAGGGCTCAATCAGCCCCAGCATTTT
13	TRBV29-1	.	.	TRBJ2-7	CSARGGSSYEQYF	TGCAGCGCTAGGGGGGGGAGCTCCTACGAGCAGTACTTC
13	TRBV6-1	.	.	TRBJ1-2	CASSDRAGYGYTF	TGTGCCAGCAGTGACAGGGCCGGCTATGGCTACACCTTC
18	TRBV27	.	TRBD2	TRBJ2-3	CASSLSWTSTSGTDTQYF	TGTGCCAGCAGTTTAAGTTGGACTAGCACGTCTGGCACAGATACGCAGTATTTT
16	TRBV19	.	.	TRBJ1-4	CASSLQPQATNEKLFF	TGTGCCAGTAGTCTCCAACCCCAGGCAACTAATGAAAAACTGTTTTTT
14	TRBV9	once	TRBD1	TRBJ1-2	CASSADRANYGYTF	TGTGCCAGCAGCGCCGACAGGGCTAACTATGGCTACACCTTC
10	TRBV20-1	once	.	TRBJ1-2	CSARDPSNTF	TGCAGTGCTAGAGATCCGAGTAACACCTTC
15	TRBV5-4	.	.	TRBJ1-1	CASSLAVGENTEAFF	TGTGCCAGCAGCTTGGCCGTGGGGGAAAACACTGAAGCTTTCTTT
15	TRBV6-5	.	TRBD2	TRBJ2-3	CASSNLAGAADTQYF	TGTGCCAGCAGCAATCTAGCGGGGGCGGCAGATACGCAGTATTTT
14	TRBV5-4	.	.	TRBJ1-1	CASRGGNMNTEAFF	TGTGCCAGCAGGGGGGGCAACATGAACACTGAAGCTTTCTTT
14	TRBV10-1	.	TRBD2	TRBJ2-1	CASGSGRARDEQFF	TGCGCCAGCGGTAGCGGGAGGGCAAGAGATGAGCAGTTCTTC
12	TRBV6-2/TRBV6-3	.	.	TRBJ2-7	CASSYGTYEQYF	TGTGCCAGCAGTTATGGGACATACGAGCAGTACTTC
15	TRBV5-4	.	.	TRBJ1-3	CASSLQGPGGNTIYF	TGTGCCAGCAGCTTGCAAGGGCCCGGAGGAAACACCATATATTTT
15	TRBV27	.	.	TRBJ1-6	CASSLLAGSNSPLHF	TGTGCCAGCAGTTTATTAGCAGGATCTAATTCACCCCTCCACTTT
13	TRBV6-5	.	.	TRBJ1-4	CASSRGPREKLFF	TGTGCCAGCAGCAGGGGCCCCCGGGAAAAACTGTTTTTT
14	TRBV5-6	.	.	TRBJ1-1	CASIYSRGLTEAFF	TGTGCCAGCATTTATAGTCGGGGGCTCACTGAAGCTTTCTTT
17	TRBV10-3	.	.	TRBJ1-4	CAISESWQVSTNEKLFF	TGTGCCATCAGTGAGTCGTGGCAGGTGTCAACTAATGAAAAACTGTTTTTT
13	TRBV5-4	.	.	TRBJ1-2	CASSLDWGNGYTF	TGTGCCAGCAGCTTGGATTGGGGTAATGGCTACACCTTC
12	TRBV6-5	.	.	TRBJ1-1	CASSSPNTEAFF	TGTGCCAGCAGTTCTCCGAACACTGAAGCTTTCTTT